The source of this TCR beta chain is a study of shared T cell receptors in the human thymus. Only in-frame clones appear in the TCRdb table, and some are missing; sequencing was by immunoSEQ multiplex PCR. Of about 660,000 clones in the sample, around 87% were seen once. Germline CDR1 and CDR2: LGHNA and YSLEER. V was pared by 0 bases and J by 1 base, with 8 bases of the junction left unmatched. The CDR3 has 17 residues. Another study also made use of these data, one on human thymus T cells. That work contributes: Corrective surgery for congenital heart defects was being performed on the healthy Finnish infants who were the donors. Corrective cardiac operations yielded the resected thymus tissue. Biased V and J segment usage appeared in thymus and peripheral blood. Related research found strongly overlapping thymic repertoires in unrelated individuals.

The clonotype was recovered from a boy under three years old with a congenital heart defect. This chain connects TRBV4-3 to TRBJ2-7; TRBD1 matches 8 bases. Sequenced: thymocytes. Here the CDR3 reads CASSQEGSGGLSYEQYF. DNA of the CDR3: TGCGCCAGCAGCCAAGAGGGGTCAGGGGGCTTATCCTACGAGCAGTACTTC.